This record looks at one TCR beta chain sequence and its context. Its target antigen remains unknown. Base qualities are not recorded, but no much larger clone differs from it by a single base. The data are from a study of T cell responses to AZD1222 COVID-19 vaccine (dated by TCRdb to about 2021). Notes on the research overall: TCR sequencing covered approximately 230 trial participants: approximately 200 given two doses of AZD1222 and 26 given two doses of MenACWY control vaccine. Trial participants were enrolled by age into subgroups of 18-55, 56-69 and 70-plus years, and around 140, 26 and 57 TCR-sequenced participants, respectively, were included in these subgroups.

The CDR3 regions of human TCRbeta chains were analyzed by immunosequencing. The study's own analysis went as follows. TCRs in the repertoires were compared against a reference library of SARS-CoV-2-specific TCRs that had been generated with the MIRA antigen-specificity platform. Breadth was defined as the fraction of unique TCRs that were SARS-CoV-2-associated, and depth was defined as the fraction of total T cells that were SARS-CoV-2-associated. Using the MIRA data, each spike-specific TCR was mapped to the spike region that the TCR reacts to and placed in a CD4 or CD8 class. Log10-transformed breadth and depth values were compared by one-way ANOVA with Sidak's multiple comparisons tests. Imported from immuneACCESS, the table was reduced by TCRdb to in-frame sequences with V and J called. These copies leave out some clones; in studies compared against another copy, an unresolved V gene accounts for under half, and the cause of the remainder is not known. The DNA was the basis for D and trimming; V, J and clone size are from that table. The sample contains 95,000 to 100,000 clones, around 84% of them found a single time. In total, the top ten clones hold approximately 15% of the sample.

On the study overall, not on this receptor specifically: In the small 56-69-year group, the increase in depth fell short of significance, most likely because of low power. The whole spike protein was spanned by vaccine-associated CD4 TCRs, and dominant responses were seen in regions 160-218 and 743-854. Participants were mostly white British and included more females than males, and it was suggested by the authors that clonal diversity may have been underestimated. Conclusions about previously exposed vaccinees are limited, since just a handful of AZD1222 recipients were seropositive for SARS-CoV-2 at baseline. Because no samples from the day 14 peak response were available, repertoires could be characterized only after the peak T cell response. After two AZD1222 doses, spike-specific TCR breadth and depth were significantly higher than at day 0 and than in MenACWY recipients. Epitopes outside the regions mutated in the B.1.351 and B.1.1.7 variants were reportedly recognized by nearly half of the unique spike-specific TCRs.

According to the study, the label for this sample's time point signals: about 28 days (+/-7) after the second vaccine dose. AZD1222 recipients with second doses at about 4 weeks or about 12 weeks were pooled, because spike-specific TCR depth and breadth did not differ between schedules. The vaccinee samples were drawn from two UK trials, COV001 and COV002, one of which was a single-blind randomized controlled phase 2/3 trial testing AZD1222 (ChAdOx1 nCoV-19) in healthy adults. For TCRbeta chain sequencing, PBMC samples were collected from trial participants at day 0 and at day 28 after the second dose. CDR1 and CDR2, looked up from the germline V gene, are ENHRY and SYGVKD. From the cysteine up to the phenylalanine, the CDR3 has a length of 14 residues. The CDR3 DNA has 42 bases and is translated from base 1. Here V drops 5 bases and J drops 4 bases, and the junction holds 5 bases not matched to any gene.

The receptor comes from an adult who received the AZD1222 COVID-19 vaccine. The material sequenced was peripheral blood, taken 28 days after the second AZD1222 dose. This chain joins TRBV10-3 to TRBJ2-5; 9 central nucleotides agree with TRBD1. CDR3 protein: CAISTTGGGETQYF. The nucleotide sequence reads TGTGCCATCAGTACGACAGGGGGAGGAGAGACCCAGTACTTC.